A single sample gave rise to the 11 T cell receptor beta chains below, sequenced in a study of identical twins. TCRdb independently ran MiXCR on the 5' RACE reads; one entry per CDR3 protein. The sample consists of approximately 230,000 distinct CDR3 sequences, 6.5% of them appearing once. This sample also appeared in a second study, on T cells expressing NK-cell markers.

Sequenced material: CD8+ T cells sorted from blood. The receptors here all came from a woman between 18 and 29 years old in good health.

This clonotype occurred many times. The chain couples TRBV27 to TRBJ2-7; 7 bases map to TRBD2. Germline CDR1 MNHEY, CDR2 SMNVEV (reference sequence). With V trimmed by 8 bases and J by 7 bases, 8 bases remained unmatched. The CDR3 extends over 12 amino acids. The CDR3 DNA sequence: TGTGCCAGCGGAACGGGAGCGGGGGAGCAGTACTTC. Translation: CASGTGAGEQYF.

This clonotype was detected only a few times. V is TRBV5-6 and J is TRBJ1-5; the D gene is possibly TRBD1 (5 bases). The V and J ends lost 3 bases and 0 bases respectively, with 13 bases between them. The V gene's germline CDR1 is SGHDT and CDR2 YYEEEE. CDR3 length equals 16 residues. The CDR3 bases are TGTGCCAGCAGCTACGGGACCTCTTATAGCAATCAGCCCCAGCATTTT. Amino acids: CASSYGTSYSNQPQHF.

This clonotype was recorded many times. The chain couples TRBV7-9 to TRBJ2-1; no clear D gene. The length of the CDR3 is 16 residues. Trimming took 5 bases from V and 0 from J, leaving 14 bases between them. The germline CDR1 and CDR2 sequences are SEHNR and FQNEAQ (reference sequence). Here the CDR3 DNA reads TGTGCCAGCAGCACCTGGGTGGTGAGCTCCTACAATGAGCAGTTCTTC. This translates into CASSTWVVSSYNEQFF.

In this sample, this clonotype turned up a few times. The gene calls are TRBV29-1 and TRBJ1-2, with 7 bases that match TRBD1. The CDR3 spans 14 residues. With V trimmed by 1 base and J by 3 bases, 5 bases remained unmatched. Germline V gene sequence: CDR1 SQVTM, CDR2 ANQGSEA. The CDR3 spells CSVEATTGDYGYTF. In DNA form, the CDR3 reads TGCAGCGTTGAAGCTACTACAGGGGACTATGGCTACACCTTC.

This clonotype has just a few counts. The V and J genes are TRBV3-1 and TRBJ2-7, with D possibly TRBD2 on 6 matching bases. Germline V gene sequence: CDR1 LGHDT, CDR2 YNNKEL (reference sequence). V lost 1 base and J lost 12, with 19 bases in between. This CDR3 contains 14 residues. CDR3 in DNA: TGTGCCAGCAGCCAAGGCAATTACTGGCGGGACCGGTACTTC. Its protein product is CASSQGNYWRDRYF.

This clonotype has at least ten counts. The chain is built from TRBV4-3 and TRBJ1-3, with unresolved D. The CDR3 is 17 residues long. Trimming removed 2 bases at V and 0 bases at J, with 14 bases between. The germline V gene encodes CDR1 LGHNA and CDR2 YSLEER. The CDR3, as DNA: TGCGCCAGCAGCCAAAATATTGCAGCGGACTCTGGAAACACCATATATTTT. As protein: CASSQNIAADSGNTIYF.

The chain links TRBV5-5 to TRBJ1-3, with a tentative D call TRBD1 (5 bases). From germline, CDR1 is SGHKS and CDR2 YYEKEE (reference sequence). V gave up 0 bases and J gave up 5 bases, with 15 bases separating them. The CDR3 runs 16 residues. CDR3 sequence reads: CASSLESWGYRNTIYF. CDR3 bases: TGTGCCAGCAGCTTGGAATCTTGGGGGTATAGAAACACCATATATTTT. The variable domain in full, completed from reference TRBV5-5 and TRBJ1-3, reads DAGVTQSPTHLIKTRGQQVTLRCSPISGHKSVSWYQQVLGQGPQFIFQYYEKEERGRGNFPDRFSARQFPNYSSELNVNALLLGDSALYLCASSLESWGYRNTIYFGEGSWLTVV.

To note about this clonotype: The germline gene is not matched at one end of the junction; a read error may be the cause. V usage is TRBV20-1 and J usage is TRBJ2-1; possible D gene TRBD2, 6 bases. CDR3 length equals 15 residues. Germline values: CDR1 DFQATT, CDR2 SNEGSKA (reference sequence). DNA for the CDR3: TGCAGTGCAAGCACCACTGGCGGGATTTACAATGAGCATTTCTTC. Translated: CSASTTGGIYNEHFF.

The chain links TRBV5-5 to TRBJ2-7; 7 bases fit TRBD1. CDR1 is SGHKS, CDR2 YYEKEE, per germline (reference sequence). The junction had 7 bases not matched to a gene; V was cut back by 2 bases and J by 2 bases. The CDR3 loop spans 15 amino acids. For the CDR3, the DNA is TGTGCCAGCAGCTTCTTGGGGACAGTTGCCTACGAGCAGTACTTC. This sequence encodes CASSFLGTVAYEQYF.

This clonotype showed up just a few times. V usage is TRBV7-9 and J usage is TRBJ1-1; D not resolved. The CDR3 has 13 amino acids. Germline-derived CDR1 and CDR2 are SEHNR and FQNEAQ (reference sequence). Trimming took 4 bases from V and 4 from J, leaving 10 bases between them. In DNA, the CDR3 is TGTGCCAGCAGCTCAAATGTTGGCACTGAAGCTTTCTTT. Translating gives CASSSNVGTEAFF.

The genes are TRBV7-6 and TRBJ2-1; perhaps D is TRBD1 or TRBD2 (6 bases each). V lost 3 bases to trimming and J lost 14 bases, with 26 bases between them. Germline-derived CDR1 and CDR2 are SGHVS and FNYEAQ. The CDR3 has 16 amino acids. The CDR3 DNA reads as TGTGCCAGCAGCTTCGGGAGTCGGGACAAATTCCGGGGGAAGTTCTTC. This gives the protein CASSFGSRDKFRGKFF.